Here is one T cell receptor beta chain with its context. Its target is not known. This entry comes from a study of siplizumab effects on memory and regulatory T cells. Findings and caveats of the study: Naive T cells seemed more diverse than memory cells and seemed major alloresponse contributors.

Around 10^5 TCR templates per sample were sequenced. TCRdb's copy holds only in-frame clones and misses some; the assay was immunoSEQ multiplex PCR. The table includes approximately 100,000 clones, 93% detected once. The CDR3 has 13 residues. Germline-derived CDR1 and CDR2 are MNHEY and SMNVEV (reference sequence). V lost 3 bases to trimming and J lost 5 bases, with 11 bases between them. The chain employs TRBV27 and TRBJ2-7, with TRBD1 as a possible D gene (5 bases). Sample: non-Treg CD4+ T cells sorted from blood. This TCR was sampled from a human donor in good health. CDR3 protein: CASSFSPDNEQYF. The CDR3 bases are TGTGCCAGCAGTTTCTCGCCGGACAACGAGCAGTACTTC.